These 17 T cell receptor beta chains were all obtained from the same sample, sequenced in a study of OX40 agonist ivuxolimab in advanced cancers. TCRdb's copy holds only in-frame clones and misses some; the assay was immunoSEQ multiplex PCR. The profile shows 30,000 to 45,000 clones, around four fifths of them singletons. The specimen comprised CD4+ or CD8+ T cells sorted from blood, sampled in a trial of the OX40 agonist ivuxolimab. Source of these receptors: an adult with an advanced solid tumor such as melanoma, head and neck, liver or kidney cancer.

V usage is TRBV4-1 and J usage is TRBJ2-3; a possible D gene is TRBD2 (6 bases). Germline loops: CDR1 MGHRA, CDR2 YSYEKL. The germline V and J ends were trimmed by 7 bases and 2 bases, with 13 bases remaining between them. This CDR3 has 14 residues. The CDR3 sequence is CASMGGGDTDTQYF. DNA of the CDR3: TGCGCCAGCATGGGCGGCGGGGACACAGATACGCAGTATTTT.

This sequence joins TRBV25-1 and TRBJ2-3; a weak D match, TRBD2 (6 bases). Germline CDR1 MGHDK, CDR2 SYGVNS. The CDR3 sequence is 15 residues long. Trimming removed 2 bases at V and 8 bases at J, with 17 bases between. The CDR3 loop reads CASSEMGLGSGTQYF. The DNA of the CDR3 is TGTGCCAGCAGTGAAATGGGACTGGGGAGTGGTACGCAGTATTTT.

The chain combines TRBV28 with TRBJ1-2, with TRBD1 as a possible D gene (6 bases). Between the trimmed V and J ends, which lost 5 bases and 2 bases, there was a span of 12 bases. Germline CDR1 is MDHEN and CDR2 is SYDVKM. The CDR3 is 14 residues long. The CDR3 protein is CASSPGTYNYGYTF. CDR3 nucleotide sequence: TGTGCCAGCAGTCCTGGGACATACAACTATGGCTACACCTTC.

This chain uses TRBV6-6 with TRBJ1-5; D gene ambiguous. Germline loops: CDR1 MNHNY, CDR2 SVGAGI (reference sequence). V lost 0 bases, J lost 5 bases, and 2 bases lay in between. There are 12 residues in the CDR3. CDR3: CASSYSDQPQHF. The CDR3, as DNA: TGTGCCAGCAGTTACTCGGATCAGCCCCAGCATTTT.

This chain joins TRBV6-5 and TRBJ1-4, with D uncertain. Germline values: CDR1 MNHEY, CDR2 SVGAGI. Trimming left V 2 bases short and J 7 bases short, with 11 bases between. This CDR3 region has 14 residues. The CDR3 spells CASSYREGFEKLFF. CDR3 sequence (DNA): TGTGCCAGCAGTTACCGGGAGGGATTTGAAAAACTGTTTTTT.

The rearrangement links TRBV10-2 to TRBJ1-1; maybe TRBD1 (5 bases). The CDR3 runs to 13 residues. V was cut by 6 bases and J by 3 bases, with 11 bases left in between. Germline loops: CDR1 WSHSY, CDR2 SAAADI. The CDR3 sequence: CASREGSYTEAFF. As DNA, the CDR3 is TGCGCCAGCAGAGAGGGGAGTTACACTGAAGCTTTCTTT.

The chain carries TRBV30 and TRBJ1-5; D call uncertain. This CDR3 comprises 12 residues. CDR1 GTSNPN and CDR2 SVGIG come from the germline V gene (reference sequence). Deletions cut 1 base from V and 6 bases from J, with 7 bases between. In nucleotides, the CDR3 is TGTGCCTGGAGTGGGGGTAGTCAGCCCCAGCATTTT. Its translation is CAWSGGSQPQHF. The whole variable domain, filled in from reference TRBV30 and TRBJ1-5, reads SQTIHQWPATLVQPVGSPLSLECTVEGTSNPNLYWYRQAAGRGLQLLFYSVGIGQISSEVPQNLSASRPQDRQFILSSKKLLLSDSGFYLCAWSGGSQPQHFGDGTRLSIL.

V is TRBV7-9 and J is TRBJ1-3; D ambiguous. Trimming took 2 bases from V and 4 from J, leaving 9 bases between them. CDR1 and CDR2 (germline): SEHNR, FQNEAQ (reference sequence). CDR3 size: 14 residues. The DNA for the CDR3 is TGTGCCAGCAGCTTAAGTACAATAGGAAACACCATATATTTT. Amino acid sequence: CASSLSTIGNTIYF.

The chain couples TRBV7-3 to TRBJ1-6; a possible D gene is TRBD1 (5 bases). Germline loops: CDR1 SGHTA, CDR2 FQGTGA. The CDR3 is 14 residues long. V lost 5 bases and J lost 6, with 11 bases in between. DNA of the CDR3: TGTGCCAGCAGCCGGGGCGACGGTAATTCACCCCTCCACTTT. Its protein product is CASSRGDGNSPLHF.

This clone was recorded only once. The chain combines TRBV28 with TRBJ1-1; TRBD1 matches 9 bases. There are 15 residues in the CDR3. Germline trimming cut 5 bases from V and 3 bases from J; bases unmatched to any gene: 7. Per germline, CDR1 MDHEN and CDR2 SYDVKM. The DNA for the CDR3 is TGTGCCAGCAGTAAACGGACAGGGGTGCACACTGAAGCTTTCTTT. As protein: CASSKRTGVHTEAFF.

This chain uses TRBV4-1 with TRBJ2-5, with TRBD1 matching 7 bases. V lost 1 base, J lost 2 bases, and 7 bases stayed unmatched. The CDR3 totals 16 residues. CDR1 is MGHRA and CDR2 is YSYEKL in the germline V gene. CDR3 loop: CASSQVRTGGQETQYF. CDR3 DNA: TGCGCCAGCAGCCAAGTTAGGACAGGCGGGCAAGAGACCCAGTACTTC.

The rearrangement joins TRBV5-5 to TRBJ1-5, with no clear D. Trimming stripped 1 base from V and 7 bases from J, with 9 bases between. CDR3 length: 13 amino acids. Germline loops: CDR1 SGHKS, CDR2 YYEKEE (reference sequence). CDR3 residues: CASSLSPSQPQHF. The CDR3 region has the DNA TGTGCCAGCAGCTTGTCACCTTCCCAGCCCCAGCATTTT.

This clone was observed once. V usage is TRBV7-9 and J usage is TRBJ2-7; D gene ambiguous. The V and J ends lost 3 bases and 2 bases respectively, with 5 bases between them. The CDR3 is made up of 12 amino acids. CDR1 and CDR2 from the germline V gene are SEHNR and FQNEAQ (reference sequence). DNA of the CDR3: TGTGCCAGCAGCTTGGGGACCTACGAGCAGTACTTC. Encoded protein: CASSLGTYEQYF. Drawing the rest from reference TRBV7-9 and TRBJ2-7, the complete variable domain is DTGVSQNPRHKITKRGQNVTFRCDPISEHNRLYWYRQTLGQGPEFLTYFQNEAQLEKSRLLSDRFSAERPKGSFSTLEIQRTEQGDSAMYLCASSLGTYEQYFGPGTRLTVT.

The chain combines TRBV28 with TRBJ2-2, with a possible D match to TRBD1 (6 bases). The germline CDR1 and CDR2 sequences are MDHEN and SYDVKM. The CDR3 consists of 14 residues. The V and J ends lost 6 bases and 7 bases respectively, with 15 bases between them. The CDR3 sequence: CASRPLGQNGELFF. The CDR3 DNA reads TGTGCCAGCAGACCTCTCGGACAGAACGGGGAGCTGTTTTTT.

For the CDR3, the DNA is TGTGCCAGCAGCTTGGCGACTAGCGGGGGGTACGGTACGCAGTATTTT. Its protein product is CASSLATSGGYGTQYF. The rearrangement joins TRBV5-6 to TRBJ2-3; 13 positions agree with TRBD2. V lost 0 bases and J lost 8; bases outside the gene matches: 6. Germline V lookup: CDR1 SGHDT, CDR2 YYEEEE. The CDR3 consists of 16 residues.

The chain links TRBV5-6 to TRBJ1-5; 9 nucleotides agree with TRBD1. This CDR3 is 18 amino acids long. Germline assignment: CDR1 SGHDT and CDR2 YYEEEE. The V gene end was trimmed by 3 bases and the J gene end by 0 bases; junction bases not matched to a gene: 10. Written as DNA, the CDR3 is TGTGCCAGCAGCTGGTCACAGGGGGCCCTCAATAGCAATCAGCCCCAGCATTTT. It specifies CASSWSQGALNSNQPQHF.

The chain recombines TRBV7-9 with TRBJ1-1; a weak D match, TRBD1 (6 bases). There are 14 residues in the CDR3. V gave up 3 bases and J gave up 4 bases, with 12 bases separating them. The germline CDR1 and CDR2 sequences are SEHNR and FQNEAQ (reference sequence). CDR3 nucleotides: TGTGCCAGCAGCTTGCAGGGGATAGGCACTGAAGCTTTCTTT. Residues: CASSLQGIGTEAFF.